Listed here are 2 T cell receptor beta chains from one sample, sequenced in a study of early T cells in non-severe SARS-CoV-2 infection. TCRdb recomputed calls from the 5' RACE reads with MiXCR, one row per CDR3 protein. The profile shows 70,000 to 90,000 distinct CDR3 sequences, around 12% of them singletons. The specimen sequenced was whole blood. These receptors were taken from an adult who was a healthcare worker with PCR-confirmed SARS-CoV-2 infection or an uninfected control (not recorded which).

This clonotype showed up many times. The chain's CDR3 is CASVPPGSPLHF. The DNA for the CDR3 is TGTGCCAGCGTCCCCCCGGGATCACCCCTCCACTTT. J is TRBJ1-6 and V is TRBV2; D is ambiguous. This CDR3 spans 12 amino acids. Germline values: CDR1 SNHLY, CDR2 FYNNEI. V lost 8 bases to trimming and J lost 10 bases, with 12 bases between them.

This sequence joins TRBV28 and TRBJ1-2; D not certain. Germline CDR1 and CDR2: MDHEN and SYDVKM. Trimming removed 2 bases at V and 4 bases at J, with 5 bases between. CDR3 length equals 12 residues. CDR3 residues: CASSLISYGYTF. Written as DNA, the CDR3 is TGTGCCAGCAGTTTAATTTCCTATGGCTACACCTTC.